This record covers a single T cell receptor (beta chain). This clonotype was detected ten times or more. No antigen is known for it. No per-base quality is available; no much larger clone lies one base away. From the germline V gene, CDR1 is SNHLY and CDR2 is FYNNEI. Inclusive of the bounding cysteine and phenylalanine, the CDR3 is 12 residues long. Only the CDR3 portion is preserved as DNA: 36 bases, with reading frame beginning at the first base. A distance of 5 bases separates the germline ends of V and J, which lose 6 bases and 0 bases respectively. The data stem from a study of T-cell reconstitution after alpha-beta-depleted transplantation in children (dated by TCRdb to 2015 to 2016). A note on the overall study: Using TCR repertoire profiling, the study followed T-cell immune reconstitution in a quantitative way in children after TCRalphabeta/CD19-depleted allogeneic hematopoietic cell transplantation. What the research found in general, with its limitations: The apparently early alphabetaT-cell count recovery about two months after transplant was reportedly dependent on only several hundred rapidly expanded clones derived from non-depleted graft cells. In some patients, the high TCRbeta diversity seen at day 60 was put down to recipient T cells and intrathymic progenitors that had survived conditioning. Over subsequent months, a decline in hyperexpanded clone frequencies was noted, and after one year, T-cell counts and TCRbeta diversity were mostly ascribed to newly produced T cells.

This specimen's treatment or condition label, per the study, means: allogeneic hematopoietic cell transplantation with graft depleted of TCRalphabeta T cells and CD19 B cells. Transplant recipients were children who received TCRalphabeta/CD19-depleted allogeneic hematopoietic cell grafts. The method was PCR. Instrument used: Illumina HiSeq 2500. TCR library preparation used molecular barcoding, with unique molecular identifiers applied to normalize quantification of the TCRbeta repertoire. TCRdb reran the public reads through fastp at Q25 and MiXCR, keeping productive beta chains. Under each unique CDR3 protein, matching rows form one entry showing the most common genes and DNA. Within this sample are around 300,000 distinct CDR3 sequences, with roughly a tenth of them counted one time only. Jointly, the top ten make up 7% to 9.5% of the sample.

The sample here was PBMCs, taken before TCRalphabeta/CD19-depleted stem cell transplant. This chain is built from TRBV2 and TRBJ1-1, with the D gene call left open. This TCR was sampled from a boy younger than two with acute myeloid leukemia, due to receive a stem cell transplant. The CDR3 protein: CASRAVNTEAFF. The bases read TGTGCCAGCAGAGCGGTGAACACTGAAGCTTTCTTT.